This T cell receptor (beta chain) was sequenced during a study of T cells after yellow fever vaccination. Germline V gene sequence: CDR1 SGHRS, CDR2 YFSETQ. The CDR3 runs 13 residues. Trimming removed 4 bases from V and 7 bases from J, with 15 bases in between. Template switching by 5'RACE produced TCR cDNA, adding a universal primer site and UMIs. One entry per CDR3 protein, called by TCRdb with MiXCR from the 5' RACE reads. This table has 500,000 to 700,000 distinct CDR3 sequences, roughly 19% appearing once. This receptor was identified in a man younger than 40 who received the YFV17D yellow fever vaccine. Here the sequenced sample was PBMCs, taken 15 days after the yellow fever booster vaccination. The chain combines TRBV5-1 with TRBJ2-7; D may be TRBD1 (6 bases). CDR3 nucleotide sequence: TGCGCCAGCAGCGTACAGGGTCCGGGGGAGCAGTACTTC. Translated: CASSVQGPGEQYF.